A selection of T cell receptor beta chains follows, all from one sample in a study of quantifying T cell responses using KT2 cells. TCRdb processed the UMI-ligation and nested PCR reads anew with MiXCR; each CDR3 protein has one entry. The sample has 25,000 to 35,000 distinct CDR3 sequences, 7.3% seen once. Sequencing was done on a sample of PBMCs spiked with cells of the T cell clone KT2. The origin of the receptors is a human donor. Both conserved end residues are part of each CDR3. D genes are given only for firm matches. Some rows have no size entry. The others give once, few or many, or a class for an expanded clone.

clone_size	j_call	d_call	v_call	cdr3_aa	cdr3_nt
-	TRBJ2-3	TRBD2	TRBV6-5	CASSYSGAGGRDTQYF	TGTGCCAGCAGTTACTCAGGGGCGGGAGGGAGAGATACGCAGTATTTT
medium-sized	TRBJ1-1	-	TRBV9	CASNSDGMNTEAFF	TGTGCCAGCAATAGCGACGGTATGAACACTGAAGCTTTCTTT
many	TRBJ1-3	-	TRBV29-1	CSGVTVAGNTIYF	TGCAGCGGTGTGACAGTCGCTGGAAACACCATATATTTT
few	TRBJ2-1	-	TRBV27	CASRLVGFGEQFF	TGTGCCAGCCGACTAGTGGGATTTGGAGAGCAGTTCTTC
few	TRBJ1-4	TRBD1	TRBV12-3/TRBV12-4	CASSLEWTGTRFF	TGTGCCAGCAGTTTAGAATGGACAGGTACTCGGTTTTTT
many	TRBJ2-7	-	TRBV5-6	CASSLVRDFYSYEQYF	TGTGCCAGCAGCTTGGTCCGGGACTTCTACTCCTACGAGCAGTACTTC
many	TRBJ2-5	TRBD2	TRBV29-1	CSVARRLAGAAETQYF	TGCAGCGTTGCCCGCAGACTAGCGGGAGCGGCAGAGACCCAGTACTTC
-	TRBJ2-4	-	TRBV25-1	CASRSPVKNIQYF	TGTGCCAGTAGATCTCCAGTCAAAAACATTCAGTACTTC
many	TRBJ1-1	-	TRBV12-3/TRBV12-4	CASTRRGRVDEAFF	TGTGCCAGCACCCGTAGGGGCAGGGTGGACGAAGCTTTCTTT
few	TRBJ1-6	-	TRBV2	CASSEGVYGGINSPLHF	TGTGCCAGCAGTGAAGGGGTTTATGGGGGAATAAATTCACCCCTCCACTTT
many	TRBJ1-2	-	TRBV27	CASSLGVTDYYGYTF	TGTGCCAGCAGTTTGGGGGTGACAGACTACTATGGCTACACCTTC
-	TRBJ2-5	-	TRBV5-1	CASSLSGAPETQYF	TGCGCCAGCAGCTTGTCGGGGGCCCCAGAGACCCAGTACTTC
many	TRBJ2-3	TRBD2	TRBV10-3	CAISRAGGASDTQYF	TGTGCCATCAGTAGAGCGGGAGGGGCCTCAGATACGCAGTATTTT
many	TRBJ2-1	TRBD2	TRBV20-1	CSASPGRREQFF	TGCAGTGCTAGCCCCGGGAGGCGGGAGCAGTTCTTC
-	TRBJ2-5	-	TRBV12-3/TRBV12-4	CASSRGLQMQTQYF	TGTGCCAGCAGTCGGGGACTCCAAATGCAGACCCAGTACTTC
many	TRBJ2-5	TRBD2	TRBV3-1	CASMTSSGTQYF	TGTGCCAGCATGACTAGCTCCGGGACCCAGTACTTC
many	TRBJ1-5	-	TRBV12-3/TRBV12-4	CASSPTGGNQPQHF	TGTGCCAGCAGTCCCACCGGGGGCAATCAGCCCCAGCATTTT
many	TRBJ2-1	-	TRBV7-3	CASSLTSNNEQFF	TGTGCCAGCAGCTTAACTAGCAACAATGAGCAGTTCTTC
many	TRBJ1-6	-	TRBV3-1	CASSQDPGVGPPLHF	TGTGCCAGCAGCCAAGATCCGGGGGTTGGGCCACCCCTCCACTTT
-	TRBJ2-7	-	TRBV10-3	CAISESEDWGIYEQYF	TGTGCCATCAGTGAGTCGGAGGATTGGGGGATCTACGAGCAGTACTTC
many	TRBJ2-7	-	TRBV11-2	CASSFGGGGTSYEQYF	TGTGCCAGCAGCTTTGGTGGGGGCGGGACCTCCTACGAGCAGTACTTC
few	TRBJ2-7	TRBD1	TRBV12-3/TRBV12-4	CASLKRGRLYEQYF	TGTGCCAGCCTAAAAAGGGGGCGATTATACGAGCAGTACTTC
many	TRBJ1-6	-	TRBV6-1	CASSEADGTNNSPLHF	TGTGCCAGCAGTGAAGCGGATGGGACAAACAATTCACCCCTCCACTTT
-	TRBJ1-4	-	TRBV6-2/TRBV6-3	CASGPVGGFNEKLFF	TGTGCCAGCGGGCCTGTGGGTGGATTTAATGAAAAACTGTTTTTT
many	TRBJ1-5	-	TRBV12-3/TRBV12-4	CASSLPPHRGNQPQHF	TGTGCCAGCAGTTTACCTCCGCACAGGGGCAATCAGCCCCAGCATTTT
many	TRBJ2-2	TRBD2	TRBV6-2/TRBV6-3	CASSWTSGRLSYTGELFF	TGTGCCAGCAGTTGGACTAGCGGGAGGTTATCGTACACCGGGGAGCTGTTTTTT
many	TRBJ1-1	-	TRBV11-2	CASREYGGSTEAFF	TGTGCCAGCAGGGAGTACGGCGGGAGCACTGAAGCTTTCTTT
many	TRBJ2-2	-	TRBV20-1	CSARDPVNTGELFF	TGCAGTGCTAGAGACCCAGTGAACACCGGGGAGCTGTTTTTT
-	TRBJ2-1	-	TRBV18	CASSPPPDPEQFF	TGTGCCAGCTCACCACCCCCCGACCCGGAGCAGTTCTTC
few	TRBJ2-1	-	TRBV9	CASSPPPAPPYNEQFF	TGTGCCAGCAGCCCTCCCCCCGCCCCACCTTACAATGAGCAGTTCTTC
many	TRBJ2-1	-	TRBV10-3	CAISPGNNEQFF	TGTGCCATCAGTCCAGGTAACAATGAGCAGTTCTTC
many	TRBJ1-6	-	TRBV6-5	CASSYSTGLTNSPLHF	TGTGCCAGCAGTTACTCGACAGGTCTAACGAATTCACCCCTCCACTTT
many	TRBJ2-3	-	TRBV10-1	CASSYIQGKGPDTQYF	TGCGCCAGCAGCTACATACAGGGAAAAGGACCAGATACGCAGTATTTT
many	TRBJ1-1	TRBD1	TRBV7-9	CASSPRQGGTEAFF	TGTGCCAGCAGTCCACGACAGGGAGGGACTGAAGCTTTCTTT
many	TRBJ1-3	-	TRBV12-3/TRBV12-4	CASRKVRTGNTIYF	TGTGCCAGCAGAAAAGTGAGGACTGGAAACACCATATATTTT
many	TRBJ1-3	-	TRBV3-1	CASQQHSGNTIYF	TGTGCCAGCCAACAGCACTCTGGAAACACCATATATTTT
few	TRBJ2-3	TRBD2	TRBV7-2	CASTPTGTSGRLGSDTQYF	TGTGCCAGCACCCCAACCGGGACTAGCGGGAGATTAGGCTCAGATACGCAGTATTTT
-	TRBJ2-3	TRBD2	TRBV5-1	CASSHGGGRGGPDTQYF	TGCGCCAGCAGCCATGGTGGAGGACGGGGGGGCCCAGATACGCAGTATTTT
few	TRBJ2-1	TRBD2	TRBV4-2	CASSPPSGSFHEQFF	TGTGCCAGCAGCCCTCCTAGCGGGAGTTTCCATGAGCAGTTCTTC
many	TRBJ1-2	-	TRBV20-1	CSARRDYGYTF	TGCAGTGCTAGAAGGGACTATGGCTACACCTTC
few	TRBJ2-3	-	TRBV6-5	CASRATTDTQYF	TGTGCCAGCAGAGCAACCACAGATACGCAGTATTTT
many	TRBJ1-4	-	TRBV20-1	CSANSAGLPEKLFF	TGCAGTGCTAACTCCGCGGGACTTCCTGAAAAACTGTTTTTT
-	TRBJ1-3	-	TRBV7-4	CASSLGPRGILSGNTIYF	TGTGCCAGCAGCTTAGGGCCCCGAGGGATTCTCTCTGGAAACACCATATATTTT
many	TRBJ1-2	TRBD1	TRBV4-1	CASSQATVGTGGKGGYTF	TGCGCCAGCAGCCAAGCGACGGTAGGGACAGGGGGCAAAGGAGGCTACACCTTC
many	TRBJ2-7	TRBD1	TRBV6-1	CASSEEPRTGKNEQYF	TGTGCCAGCAGTGAAGAACCCCGGACAGGGAAGAACGAGCAGTACTTC
many	TRBJ2-3	TRBD2	TRBV24-1	CATSFGTSGSFDTQYF	TGTGCCACCAGCTTCGGGACTAGCGGGAGTTTTGATACGCAGTATTTT
many	TRBJ2-1	-	TRBV12-3/TRBV12-4	CASTLGGGYNEQFF	TGTGCCAGCACCCTAGGGGGAGGGTACAATGAGCAGTTCTTC
many	TRBJ2-4	-	TRBV12-3/TRBV12-4	CASSLRGVAKNIQYF	TGTGCCAGCAGCCTGCGGGGCGTGGCCAAAAACATTCAGTACTTC
many	TRBJ2-4	-	TRBV27	CASSGLPSKNIQYF	TGTGCCAGCAGTGGACTACCATCCAAAAACATTCAGTACTTC
many	TRBJ1-4	-	TRBV19	CASRTGQHEKLFF	TGTGCCAGTAGGACAGGACAGCATGAAAAACTGTTTTTT
many	TRBJ2-3	-	TRBV24-1	CATSDWDGFGTDTQYF	TGTGCCACCAGTGACTGGGACGGGTTCGGCACAGATACGCAGTATTTT
few	TRBJ1-5	-	TRBV10-2	CASSPTGYSNQPQHF	TGCGCCAGCAGCCCGACAGGCTATAGCAATCAGCCCCAGCATTTT